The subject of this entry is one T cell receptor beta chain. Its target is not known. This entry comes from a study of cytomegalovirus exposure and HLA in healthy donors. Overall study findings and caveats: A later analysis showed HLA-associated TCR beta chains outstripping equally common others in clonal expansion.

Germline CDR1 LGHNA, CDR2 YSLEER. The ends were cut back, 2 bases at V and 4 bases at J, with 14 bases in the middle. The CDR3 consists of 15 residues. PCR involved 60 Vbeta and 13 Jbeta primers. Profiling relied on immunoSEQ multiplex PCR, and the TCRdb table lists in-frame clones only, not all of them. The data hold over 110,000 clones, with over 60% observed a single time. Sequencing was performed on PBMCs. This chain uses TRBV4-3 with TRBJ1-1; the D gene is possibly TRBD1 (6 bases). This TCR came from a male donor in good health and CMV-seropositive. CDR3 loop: CASSQTQGPGTEAFF. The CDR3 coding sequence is TGCGCCAGCAGCCAAACACAGGGTCCGGGCACTGAAGCTTTCTTT.